This T cell receptor (beta chain) was identified during a study of blood T cell repertoires in COVID-19. In the study overall: Samples representing acute and convalescent COVID-19 were sourced from the United States, Italy and Spain. PBMCs, B-cell-depleted T cells, or T cells were the source of the cDNA or gDNA that made up the material.

This CDR3 has 13 residues. The V end lost 0 bases, the J end lost 11 bases, and 14 bases lay between the germline ends. CDR1 is SGDLS and CDR2 is YYNGEE in the germline V gene. Seattle's enrolled individuals joined amid active infection and were then monitored longitudinally. Original analysis: Using reference gene primer amplification, nucleated cell counts were estimated. Measured with immunoSEQ multiplex PCR; TCRdb has only the in-frame clones, and not every one. The D gene and trimming were derived from the DNA, and the V and J assignments and clone size from that table. The table has about 170,000 clones, about 90% seen once; the top ten hold over 9.5%.

The sample taken for sequencing was peripheral blood. The sequence was collected from a woman in her sixties with COVID-19, enrolled during active disease. This chain joins TRBV9 and TRBJ1-1; no clear D. CDR3 loop: CASSVGQSSGAFF. CDR3 DNA sequence: TGTGCCAGCAGCGTAGGCCAGTCAAGTGGCGCTTTCTTT.